Below are 19 T cell receptor beta chains sequenced from a single sample in a study of T cell responses to AZD1222 COVID-19 vaccine. Repertoires were generated with immunoSEQ multiplex PCR, while TCRdb's copy carries only in-frame clones and drops some. The sample includes under 200,000 clones, roughly nine tenths of them seen just once. Sequences were derived from peripheral blood, sampled on day 0 of AZD1222 vaccination. These receptor sequences come from an adult in good health.

The chain couples TRBV10-2 to TRBJ1-5; TRBD1 aligns across 7 bases. The CDR3 loop spans 14 amino acids. Trimming at V came to 6 bases and at J to 3 bases, leaving 5 bases not matched to a gene. The germline gives CDR1 WSHSY, CDR2 SAAADI. CDR3 nucleotide sequence: TGCGCCAGCAGACCCGGGACAGTCAATCAGCCCCAGCATTTT. As protein: CASRPGTVNQPQHF.

The genes are TRBV4-3 and TRBJ1-2; D unresolved. V was clipped by 4 bases and J by 6 bases, with 9 bases between them. This CDR3 has 12 amino acids. The germline V gene encodes CDR1 LGHNA and CDR2 YSLEER. CDR3 residues: CASSLGRDGYTF. Here the CDR3 DNA reads TGCGCCAGCAGCCTCGGGAGGGATGGCTACACCTTC.

This clone was seen only a few times. The V call is TRBV14, the J call TRBJ2-7; a possible D gene is TRBD1 (6 bases). Trimming removed 3 bases at V and 4 bases at J, with 13 bases between. CDR3 length equals 14 residues. Germline CDR1 SGHDN, CDR2 FVKESK. In DNA form, the CDR3 reads TGTGCCAGCAGCCAGCTTGGGACATCGTACGAGCAGTACTTC. Its translation is CASSQLGTSYEQYF.

V is TRBV10-3 and J is TRBJ1-1; perhaps TRBD1 as D (5 bases). The V end lost 7 bases, the J end lost 2 bases, and 17 bases lay between the germline ends. This CDR3 is built from 15 residues. The V gene's germline CDR1 is ENHRY and CDR2 SYGVKD. CDR3 residues: CAINREGQLNTEAFF. In DNA, the CDR3 is TGTGCCATCAACCGAGAGGGGCAGCTAAACACTGAAGCTTTCTTT.

The chain recombines TRBV7-2 with TRBJ1-2; D unclear. The CDR3 is 13 residues long. The V and J ends lost 1 base and 8 bases respectively, with 11 bases between them. Germline assignment: CDR1 SGHTA and CDR2 FQGNSA. The CDR3 here is CASSLDGQIGYTF. CDR3 in DNA: TGTGCCAGCAGCTTAGACGGGCAGATAGGCTACACCTTC. Together with reference TRBV7-2 and TRBJ1-2, the CDR3 gives the full variable domain: GAGVSQSPSNKVTEKGKDVELRCDPISGHTALYWYRQSLGQGLEFLIYFQGNSAPDKSGLPSDRFSAERTGGSVSTLTIQRTQQEDSAVYLCASSLDGQIGYTFGSGTRLTVV.

The chain uses TRBV28 and TRBJ2-1, with TRBD1 identical over 9 bases. The V gene end was trimmed by 7 bases and the J gene end by 5 bases; junction bases not matched to a gene: 6. Germline V lookup: CDR1 MDHEN, CDR2 SYDVKM. The CDR3 has 14 residues. The CDR3 coding sequence is TGTGCCAGCACCCGGGACAGGGTCAACAATGAGCAGTTCTTC. This translates into CASTRDRVNNEQFF.

This CDR3 is CASSPGGEDQPQHF. The CDR3 DNA reads TGTGCCAGTAGTCCAGGGGGCGAAGATCAGCCCCAGCATTTT. J is TRBJ1-5 and V is TRBV19, with TRBD1 identical over 8 bases. Germline V gene data show CDR1 as LNHDA and CDR2 as SQIVND (reference sequence). CDR3 length: 14 amino acids. V dropped 5 bases and J dropped 5; count of bases not matched to a gene: 5.

This clone has a handful of counts. The chain couples TRBV7-9 to TRBJ1-6; 10 bases map to TRBD1. The CDR3 loop spans 14 amino acids. The trim removed 5 bases at V and 7 bases at J, leaving 2 bases unmatched. CDR1 and CDR2 from the germline V gene are SEHNR and FQNEAQ (reference sequence). CDR3: CASSQGQGNSPLHF. The CDR3 coding sequence is TGTGCCAGCAGCCAGGGACAGGGGAATTCACCCCTCCACTTT.

The chain couples TRBV3-1 (or the pseudogene TRBV3-2) to TRBJ2-7, with TRBD1 matching 8 bases. The CDR3 has 14 residues. V trimming: 4 bases; J trimming: 4 bases; junction bases outside the gene matches: 6. Per the germline V gene, CDR1 is LGHDT and CDR2 is YNNKEL (reference sequence). CDR3 DNA sequence: TGTGCCAGCAGCCCTGGGGACAGGAGATACGAGCAGTACTTC. Residues: CASSPGDRRYEQYF.

The chain employs TRBV6-7 and TRBJ2-3; D gene unclear. TRBV6-7 is placed among ORFs of uncertain function. The CDR3 is 13 residues long. The DNA of the CDR3 is TGTGCAATCACCTGGGTGAACACAGATACGCAGTATTTT. Translation: CAITWVNTDTQYF.

In this sample, this clone turned up once. J is TRBJ2-6 and V is TRBV28; D gene uncertain. Trimming removed 5 bases from V and 1 base from J, with 12 bases in between. This CDR3 spans 16 amino acids. Germline V CDR1 and CDR2: MDHEN, SYDVKM. CDR3 region: CASSEDGYSGANVLTF. DNA of the CDR3: TGTGCCAGCAGTGAAGACGGCTATTCTGGGGCCAACGTCCTGACTTTC.

V usage is TRBV10-3 and J usage is TRBJ2-7; 10 nucleotides align to TRBD1. This CDR3 comprises 16 residues. The germline CDR1 and CDR2 sequences are ENHRY and SYGVKD. J was trimmed by 3 bases and V by 5 bases; bases with no gene match: 10. CDR3 residues: CAISYLDRGLFYEQYF. DNA of the CDR3: TGTGCCATCAGTTACCTCGACAGGGGGCTGTTCTACGAGCAGTACTTC.

V usage is TRBV20-1 and J usage is TRBJ1-5; D is unclear. The V gene lost 3 bases and the J gene lost 8 bases, with 20 bases spanning the gap. From germline, CDR1 is DFQATT and CDR2 SNEGSKA (reference sequence). The CDR3 is 15 amino acids. In DNA form, the CDR3 reads TGCAGTGCTAGTAGGACCAGGAGGCAGTTAGAGCCCCAGCATTTT. Protein sequence: CSASRTRRQLEPQHF.

The chain links TRBV5-1 to TRBJ1-1; D is ambiguous. The germline gives CDR1 SGHRS, CDR2 YFSETQ. The CDR3 length is 15 residues. The V gene lost 2 bases and the J gene lost 1 base, with 12 bases spanning the gap. CDR3 nucleotide sequence: TGCGCCAGCAGCTTTCAGTCTCCAGGGAACACTGAAGCTTTCTTT. Its translation: CASSFQSPGNTEAFF. Full variable domain (outside the CDR3, taken from reference TRBV5-1 and TRBJ1-1): KAGVTQTPRYLIKTRGQQVTLSCSPISGHRSVSWYQQTPGQGLQFLFEYFSETQRNKGNFPGRFSGRQFSNSRSEMNVSTLELGDSALYLCASSFQSPGNTEAFFGQGTRLTVV.

The chain is built from TRBV28 and TRBJ1-1; 9 positions agree with TRBD1. The V gene end was trimmed by 6 bases and the J gene end by 7 bases; junction bases not matched to a gene: 9. The CDR3 is made up of 14 amino acids. CDR1 and CDR2 (germline): MDHEN, SYDVKM. The DNA for the CDR3 is TGTGCCAGCAGGGCCGGGACAGGGTTTTATGAAGCTTTCTTT. Protein product: CASRAGTGFYEAFF.

The chain recombines TRBV5-1 with TRBJ1-2, with a tentative D call TRBD1 (5 bases). The CDR3 consists of 13 residues. The germline V and J ends were trimmed by 2 bases and 2 bases, with 7 bases remaining between them. Germline V gene data show CDR1 as SGHRS and CDR2 as YFSETQ. DNA for the CDR3: TGCGCCAGCAGCTTCCGGGACAACTATGGCTACACCTTC. Translating it yields CASSFRDNYGYTF.

V usage is TRBV10-2 and J usage is TRBJ2-4; D may be TRBD1 or TRBD2 (7 bases each). Germline CDR1 reads WSHSY; CDR2 reads SAAADI. V dropped 2 bases and J dropped 7 bases, with 15 bases sitting between them. The CDR3 spans 15 residues. CDR3: CASSEKQGRGNIQYF. Written as DNA, the CDR3 is TGCGCCAGCAGTGAGAAACAGGGGAGGGGGAACATTCAGTACTTC.

This clone has more than one count but fewer than ten. The chain couples TRBV23-1 to TRBJ1-2; D is perhaps TRBD1 (6 bases). TRBV23-1 is identified as an open reading frame with a role that is uncertain. V shed 9 bases and J shed 1 base, with 6 bases lying between them. This CDR3 comprises 11 residues. The CDR3 loop is CARTGNYGYTF. The CDR3 bases are TGCGCCAGGACAGGTAACTATGGCTACACCTTC.

The rearrangement joins TRBV27 to TRBJ1-6; possible D gene TRBD1, 6 bases. The CDR3 extends over 14 amino acids. Germline-derived CDR1 and CDR2 are MNHEY and SMNVEV (reference sequence). Trimming pared 5 bases from V and 7 bases from J, leaving 12 bases between. The CDR3, as DNA: TGTGCCAGCAGTGGAGGGGGGCGGAATTCACCCCTCCACTTT. Encoded protein: CASSGGGRNSPLHF.